This TCR beta chain was captured by sequencing in a study of human T cells and chemical hapten exposure. Study-wide points: Relative to controls, expanded TCRs formed significantly more large CDR3 similarity clusters. Expanded TCR counts at PT1 went up together with patch test score, a positive correlation. The study found that DPC sensitization did not change TCRs above 1 in 1000 frequency.

The CDR3 totals 13 residues. Germline V CDR1 and CDR2: DFQATT, SNEGSKA (reference sequence). The V end was cut by 5 bases, the J end by 2 bases, with 12 bases between. For this clonotype: Its antigen is not identified.

Individual cDNA molecules each carried unique molecular identifiers attached by the library. MiXCR was run by TCRdb on the RACE reads, yielding one entry per CDR3 protein. In the table there are about 160,000 distinct CDR3 sequences, 28% of which are singletons. The time point: patch test 3, about 24 weeks after DPC sensitization. Treatment described: therapeutic diphenylcyclopropenone sensitization with weekly scalp DPC. This specimen was whole blood, taken in connection with sensitization to the hapten diphenylcyclopropenone (DPC). The chain joins TRBV20-1 to TRBJ2-5; TRBD2 is a possible D gene (6 bases). This sequence was found in a woman under 30 with alopecia areata. Some clones in this sample may be carry-over from other donors' samples. Here the CDR3 reads CSALVAGQETQYF. In DNA form, the CDR3 reads TGCAGTGCTTTGGTCGCGGGGCAAGAGACCCAGTACTTC.